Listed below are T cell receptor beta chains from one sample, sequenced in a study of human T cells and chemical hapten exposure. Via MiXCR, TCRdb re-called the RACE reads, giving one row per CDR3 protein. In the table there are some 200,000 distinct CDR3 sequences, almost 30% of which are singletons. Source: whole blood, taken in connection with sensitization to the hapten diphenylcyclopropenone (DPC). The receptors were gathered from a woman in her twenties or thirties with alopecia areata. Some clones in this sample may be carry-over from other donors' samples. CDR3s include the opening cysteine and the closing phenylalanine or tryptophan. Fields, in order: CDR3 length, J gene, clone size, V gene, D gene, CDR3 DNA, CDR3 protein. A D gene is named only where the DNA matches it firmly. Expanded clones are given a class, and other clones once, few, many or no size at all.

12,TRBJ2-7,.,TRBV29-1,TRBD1,TGCAGCGTTGGGACAGGGGAAGGCGAGCAGTACTTC,CSVGTGEGEQYF
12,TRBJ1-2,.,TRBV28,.,TGTGCCAGCAGTTTTGGGAACTATGGCTACACCTTC,CASSFGNYGYTF
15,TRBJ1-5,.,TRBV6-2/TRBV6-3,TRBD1,TGTGCCAGCAAAATGGGACAGATAGGCAATCAGCCCCAGCATTTT,CASKMGQIGNQPQHF
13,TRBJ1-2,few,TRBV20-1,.,TGCAGTGCCGAAACCGGGACACTCGATGGCTACACCTTC,CSAETGTLDGYTF
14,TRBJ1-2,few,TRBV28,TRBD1,TGTGCCAGCAGTTTAGGTACAGGGGACTATGGCTACACCTTC,CASSLGTGDYGYTF
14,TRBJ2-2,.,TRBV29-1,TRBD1,TGCAGCGTAGCACAGGGGGTGAACACCGGGGAGCTGTTTTTT,CSVAQGVNTGELFF
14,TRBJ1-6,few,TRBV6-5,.,TGTGCCAGCAGTTACGGGAAGGTTGTATCACCCCTCCACTTT,CASSYGKVVSPLHF
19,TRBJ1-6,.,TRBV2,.,TGTGCCAGCAGTGCCCCGACGACAGTTTTAAGCTCCTATAATTCACCCCTCCACTTT,CASSAPTTVLSSYNSPLHF
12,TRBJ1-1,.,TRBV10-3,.,TGTGCCTCGTCGGGGGGGGGCCCTGAAGCTTTCTTT,CASSGGGPEAFF
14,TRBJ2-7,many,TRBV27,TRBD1,TGTGCCAGCAGGGAACAGGGGGGCTCCTACGAGCAGTACTTC,CASREQGGSYEQYF
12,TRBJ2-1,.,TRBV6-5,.,TGTGCCAGCGGGAGGACCTACAATGAGCAGTTCTTC,CASGRTYNEQFF
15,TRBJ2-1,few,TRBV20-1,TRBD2,TGCAGTGCTAGAGGCCCCCGACTAGCGTCAGATGAGCAGTTCTTC,CSARGPRLASDEQFF
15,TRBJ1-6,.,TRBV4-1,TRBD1,TGCGCCAGCAGCCAAGATTCCCAGGGGGGTTCACCCCTCCACTTT,CASSQDSQGGSPLHF
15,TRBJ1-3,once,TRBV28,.,TGTGCCAGCAGTTTGGTGCCAGGGGCTGGAAACACCATATATTTT,CASSLVPGAGNTIYF
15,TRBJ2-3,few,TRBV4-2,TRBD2,TGTGCCAGCAGCCAAGCGGGGGGGCCGGGAGATACGCAGTATTTT,CASSQAGGPGDTQYF
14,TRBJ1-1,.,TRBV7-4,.,TGTGCCAGCAGCTTAGAACGGATGAACACTGAAGCTTTCTTT,CASSLERMNTEAFF
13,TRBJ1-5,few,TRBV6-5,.,TGTGCCAGCAGCTTGGGGGAGAATCAGCCCCAGCATTTT,CASSLGENQPQHF
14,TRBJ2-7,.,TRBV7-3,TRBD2,TGTGCCAGCAGCTCCGGACTAGCGGGAGGAGAGCAGTACTTC,CASSSGLAGGEQYF
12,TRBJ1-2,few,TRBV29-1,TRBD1,TGCGCAGGACAGGGGAGCCACTATGGCTACACCTTC,CAGQGSHYGYTF
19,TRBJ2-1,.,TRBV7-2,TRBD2,TGTGCCAGCAGCTTAGGACTAGCGGGGGGACACTTATCCTACAATGAGCAGTTCTTC,CASSLGLAGGHLSYNEQFF
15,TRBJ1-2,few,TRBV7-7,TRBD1,TGTGCCAGCAGCTTAGGCGGGACAGGGGTGGATGGCTACACCTTC,CASSLGGTGVDGYTF
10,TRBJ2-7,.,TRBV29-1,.,TGCAGCGTTGAAAAGGGCGAGCAGTACTTC,CSVEKGEQYF
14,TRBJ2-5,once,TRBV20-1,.,TGCAGTGCTAGACCTGGACAGGGAGGGGAGACCCAGTACTTC,CSARPGQGGETQYF
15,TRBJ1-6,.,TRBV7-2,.,TGTGCCAGCAGCTTATCTACAGGAAATAATTCACCCCTCCACTTT,CASSLSTGNNSPLHF
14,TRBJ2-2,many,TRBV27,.,TGTGCCAGCAGTTCTACCCAGGGGACCGGGGAGCTGTTTTTT,CASSSTQGTGELFF
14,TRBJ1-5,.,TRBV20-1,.,TGCAGTGCCATACAGGGAGGGGGCAATCAGCCCCAGCATTTT,CSAIQGGGNQPQHF
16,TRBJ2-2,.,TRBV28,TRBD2,TGTGCCAGCAGTTCCGCGACTAGCGGGAGCGCCGGGGAGCTGTTTTTT,CASSSATSGSAGELFF
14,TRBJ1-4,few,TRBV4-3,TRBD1,TGCGCCAGCAGCCAAGCAGGGGGCGCTGAAAAACTGTTTTTT,CASSQAGGAEKLFF
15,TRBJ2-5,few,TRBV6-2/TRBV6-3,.,TGTGCCAGCAGTTACGTTGGGGGGCGTCAAGAGACCCAGTACTTC,CASSYVGGRQETQYF
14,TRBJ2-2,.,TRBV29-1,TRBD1,TGCAGCGCCCGACAGGGAAGGGACACCGGGGAGCTGTTTTTT,CSARQGRDTGELFF
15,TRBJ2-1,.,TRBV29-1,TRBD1,TGCAGCGGCCGAGGGGACAGCAGCTCCTACAATGAGCAGTTCTTC,CSGRGDSSSYNEQFF
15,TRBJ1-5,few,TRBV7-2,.,TGTGCCAGCAGCTTATCGACAGGACGAAATCAGCCCCAGCATTTT,CASSLSTGRNQPQHF
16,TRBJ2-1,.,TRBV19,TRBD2,TGTGCCAGTAGTTCGCGTGGGACTAGCGGGATACATGAGCAGTTCTTC,CASSSRGTSGIHEQFF
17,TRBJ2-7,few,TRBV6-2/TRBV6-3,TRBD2,TGTGCCAGCAGTTACTCGAGCGGGAGAGTACCCTCCTACGAGCAGTACTTC,CASSYSSGRVPSYEQYF
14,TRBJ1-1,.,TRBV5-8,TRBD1,TGTGCCAGCAATGGACAGGGGGGGAACACTGAAGCTTTCTTT,CASNGQGGNTEAFF
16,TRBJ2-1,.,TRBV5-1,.,TGCGCCAGCAACCCTTTAACGGGCTCCAACTACAATGAGCAGTTCTTC,CASNPLTGSNYNEQFF
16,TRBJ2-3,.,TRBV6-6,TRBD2,TGTGCCAGCAGCAGCGCACCCGGGACTAGCGTCGATACGCAGTATTTT,CASSSAPGTSVDTQYF
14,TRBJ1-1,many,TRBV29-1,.,TGCAGCGTTGCCCCCGGGCCCCCGGGCACTGAAGCTTTCTTT,CSVAPGPPGTEAFF
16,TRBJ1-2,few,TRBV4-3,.,TGCGCCAGCAGCCAAGATCCAGGGGTGGCCAACTATGGCTACACCTTC,CASSQDPGVANYGYTF
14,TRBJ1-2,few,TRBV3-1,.,TGTGCCAGCAGCCCCCTACAGGGAAACTATGGCTACACCTTC,CASSPLQGNYGYTF
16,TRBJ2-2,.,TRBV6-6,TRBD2,TGTGCCAGCAGTTCCTCCGGGACTAGCGGGATCGGGGAGCTGTTTTTT,CASSSSGTSGIGELFF
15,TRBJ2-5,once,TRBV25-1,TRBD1,TGTGCCAGCGGCGTATGGGCAGGGGGCAAGGAGACCCAGTACTTC,CASGVWAGGKETQYF
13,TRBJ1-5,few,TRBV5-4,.,TGTGCCAGCAGTCGTGTCCCCAATCAGCCCCAGCATTTT,CASSRVPNQPQHF
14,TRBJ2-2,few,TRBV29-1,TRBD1,TGCAGCGTTGCTCAGGGGGCAAACACCGGGGAGCTGTTTTTT,CSVAQGANTGELFF
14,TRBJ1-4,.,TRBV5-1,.,TGCGCCAGCAGCTTGGGCTGGGTCGGTGAAAAACTGTTTTTT,CASSLGWVGEKLFF
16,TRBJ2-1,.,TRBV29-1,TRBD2,TGCAGCGTTGAAGCTCAAAGGACTAGCAGATACAATGAGCAGTTCTTC,CSVEAQRTSRYNEQFF